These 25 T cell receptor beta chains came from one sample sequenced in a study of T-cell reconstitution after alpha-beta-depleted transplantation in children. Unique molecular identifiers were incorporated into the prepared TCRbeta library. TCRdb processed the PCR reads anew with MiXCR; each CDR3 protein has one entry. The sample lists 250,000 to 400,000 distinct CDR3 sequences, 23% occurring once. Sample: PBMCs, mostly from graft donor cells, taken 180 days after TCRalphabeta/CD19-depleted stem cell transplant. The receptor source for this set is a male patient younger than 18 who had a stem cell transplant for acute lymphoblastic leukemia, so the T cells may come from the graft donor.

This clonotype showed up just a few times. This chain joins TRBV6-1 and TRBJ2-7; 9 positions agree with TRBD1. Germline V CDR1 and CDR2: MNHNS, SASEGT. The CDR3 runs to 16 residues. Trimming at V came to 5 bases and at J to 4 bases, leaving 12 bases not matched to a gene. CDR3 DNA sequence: TGTGCCAGCAGTCCCGGACAGGGGAGACCCTCTTACGAGCAGTACTTC. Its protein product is CASSPGQGRPSYEQYF.

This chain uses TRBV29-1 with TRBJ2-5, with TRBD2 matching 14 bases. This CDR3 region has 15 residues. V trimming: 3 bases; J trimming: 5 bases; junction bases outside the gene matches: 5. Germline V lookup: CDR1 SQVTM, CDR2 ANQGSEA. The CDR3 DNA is TGCAGCGTTGATACGGGACTAGCGGGAGTTGAGACCCAGTACTTC. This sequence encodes CSVDTGLAGVETQYF.

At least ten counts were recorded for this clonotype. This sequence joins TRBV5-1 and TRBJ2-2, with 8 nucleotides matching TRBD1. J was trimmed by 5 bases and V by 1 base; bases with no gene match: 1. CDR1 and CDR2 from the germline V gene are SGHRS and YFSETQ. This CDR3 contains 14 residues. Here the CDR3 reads CASSLRQGTGELFF. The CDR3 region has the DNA TGCGCCAGCAGCTTGCGACAGGGGACCGGGGAGCTGTTTTTT.

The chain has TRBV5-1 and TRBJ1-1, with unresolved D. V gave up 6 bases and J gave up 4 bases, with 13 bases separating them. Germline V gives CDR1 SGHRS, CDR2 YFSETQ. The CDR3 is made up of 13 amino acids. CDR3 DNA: TGCGCCAGCATAAGCATCCCCGGCACTGAAGCTTTCTTT. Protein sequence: CASISIPGTEAFF. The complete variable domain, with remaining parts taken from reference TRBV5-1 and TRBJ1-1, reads KAGVTQTPRYLIKTRGQQVTLSCSPISGHRSVSWYQQTPGQGLQFLFEYFSETQRNKGNFPGRFSGRQFSNSRSEMNVSTLELGDSALYLCASISIPGTEAFFGQGTRLTVV.

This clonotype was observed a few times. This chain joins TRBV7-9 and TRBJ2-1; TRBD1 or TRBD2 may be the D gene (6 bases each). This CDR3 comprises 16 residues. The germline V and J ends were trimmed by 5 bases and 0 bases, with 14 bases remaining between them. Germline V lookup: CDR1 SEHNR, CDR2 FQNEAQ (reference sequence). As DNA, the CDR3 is TGTGCCAGCAGCCGGGGGCGGGGTAGCTCCTACAATGAGCAGTTCTTC. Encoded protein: CASSRGRGSSYNEQFF.

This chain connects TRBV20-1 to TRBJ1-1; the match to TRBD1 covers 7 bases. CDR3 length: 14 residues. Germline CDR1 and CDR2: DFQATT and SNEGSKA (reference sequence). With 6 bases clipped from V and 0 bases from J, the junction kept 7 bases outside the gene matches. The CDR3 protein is CSARGVFMNTEAFF. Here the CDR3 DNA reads TGCAGTGCCAGGGGGGTATTTATGAACACTGAAGCTTTCTTT.

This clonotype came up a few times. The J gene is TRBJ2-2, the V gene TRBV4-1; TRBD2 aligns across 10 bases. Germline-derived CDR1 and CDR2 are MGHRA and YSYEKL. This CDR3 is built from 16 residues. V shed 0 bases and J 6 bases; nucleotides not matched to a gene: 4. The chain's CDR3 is CASSQEASGSPGELFF. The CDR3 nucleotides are TGCGCCAGCAGCCAAGAGGCTAGCGGGAGCCCCGGGGAGCTGTTTTTT.

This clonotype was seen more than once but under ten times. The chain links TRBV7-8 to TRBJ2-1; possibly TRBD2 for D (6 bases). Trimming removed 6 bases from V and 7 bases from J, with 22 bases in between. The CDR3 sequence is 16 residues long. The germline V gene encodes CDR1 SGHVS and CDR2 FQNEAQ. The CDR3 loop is CASRGDWAGLVNEQFF. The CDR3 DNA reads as TGTGCCAGCAGGGGGGACTGGGCGGGACTGGTAAATGAGCAGTTCTTC.

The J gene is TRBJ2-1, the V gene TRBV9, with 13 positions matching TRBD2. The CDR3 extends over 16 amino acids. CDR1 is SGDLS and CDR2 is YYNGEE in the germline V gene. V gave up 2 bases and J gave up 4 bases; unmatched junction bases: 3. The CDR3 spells CASSVRLAGGYNEQFF. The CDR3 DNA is TGTGCCAGCAGCGTTCGACTAGCGGGAGGATACAATGAGCAGTTCTTC.

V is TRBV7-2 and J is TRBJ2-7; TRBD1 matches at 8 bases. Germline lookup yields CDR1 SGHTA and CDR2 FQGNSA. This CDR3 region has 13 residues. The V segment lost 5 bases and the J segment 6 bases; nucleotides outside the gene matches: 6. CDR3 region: CASSEDRGREQYF. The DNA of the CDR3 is TGTGCCAGCAGCGAAGACAGGGGCCGCGAGCAGTACTTC.

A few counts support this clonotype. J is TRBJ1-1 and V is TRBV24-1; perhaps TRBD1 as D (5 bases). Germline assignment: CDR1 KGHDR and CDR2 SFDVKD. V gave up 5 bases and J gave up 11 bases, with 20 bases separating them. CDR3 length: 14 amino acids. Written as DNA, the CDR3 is TGTGCCACCAGTGGAAGCGGGACCCTCAAGAAGGCTTTCTTT. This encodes CATSGSGTLKKAFF.

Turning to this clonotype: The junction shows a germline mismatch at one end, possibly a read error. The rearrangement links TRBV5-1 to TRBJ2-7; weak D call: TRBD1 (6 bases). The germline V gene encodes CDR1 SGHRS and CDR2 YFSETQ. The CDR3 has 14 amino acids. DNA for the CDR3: TGCGCCAGCAGCCTCGGGACACGGCTCTACGAGCAGCACTTC. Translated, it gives CASSLGTRLYEQHF.

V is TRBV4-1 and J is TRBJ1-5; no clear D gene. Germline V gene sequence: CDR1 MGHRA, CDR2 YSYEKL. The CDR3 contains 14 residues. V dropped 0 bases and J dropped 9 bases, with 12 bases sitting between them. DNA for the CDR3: TGCGCCAGCAGCCAAGATTCGCTACCGACGCCCCAGCATTTT. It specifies CASSQDSLPTPQHF.

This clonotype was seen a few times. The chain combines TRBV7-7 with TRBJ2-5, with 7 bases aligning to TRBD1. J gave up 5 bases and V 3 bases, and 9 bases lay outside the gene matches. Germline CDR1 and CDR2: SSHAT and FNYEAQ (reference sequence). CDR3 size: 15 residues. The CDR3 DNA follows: TGTGCCAGCAGCTTCTCAGGGGGAGACAGGGAGACCCAGTACTTC. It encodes CASSFSGGDRETQYF.

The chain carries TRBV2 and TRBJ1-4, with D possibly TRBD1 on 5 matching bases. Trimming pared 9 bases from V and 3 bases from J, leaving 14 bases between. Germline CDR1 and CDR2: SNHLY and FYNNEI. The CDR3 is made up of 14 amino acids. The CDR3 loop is CASKPGPPNEKLFF. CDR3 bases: TGTGCCAGTAAACCGGGACCGCCTAATGAAAAACTGTTTTTT.

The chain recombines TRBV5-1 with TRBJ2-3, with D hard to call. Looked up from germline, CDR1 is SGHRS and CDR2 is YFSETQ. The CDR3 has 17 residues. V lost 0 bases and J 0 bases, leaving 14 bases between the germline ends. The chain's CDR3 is CASSLDNGGHSTDTQYF. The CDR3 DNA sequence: TGCGCCAGCAGCTTGGACAATGGCGGTCATAGCACAGATACGCAGTATTTT.

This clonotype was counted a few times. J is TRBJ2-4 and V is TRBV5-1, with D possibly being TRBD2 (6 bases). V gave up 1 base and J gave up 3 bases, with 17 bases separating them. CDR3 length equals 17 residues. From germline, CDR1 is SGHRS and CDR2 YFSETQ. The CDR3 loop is CASSLPERRGGKNIQYF. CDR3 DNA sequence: TGCGCCAGCAGCTTGCCTGAGAGGCGGGGAGGCAAAAACATTCAGTACTTC.

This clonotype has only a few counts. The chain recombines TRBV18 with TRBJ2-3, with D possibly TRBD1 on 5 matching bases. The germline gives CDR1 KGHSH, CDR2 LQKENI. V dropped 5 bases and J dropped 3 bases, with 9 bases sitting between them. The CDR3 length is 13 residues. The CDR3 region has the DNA TGTGCCAGCTCAGGACGGACAACAGATACGCAGTATTTT. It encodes CASSGRTTDTQYF.

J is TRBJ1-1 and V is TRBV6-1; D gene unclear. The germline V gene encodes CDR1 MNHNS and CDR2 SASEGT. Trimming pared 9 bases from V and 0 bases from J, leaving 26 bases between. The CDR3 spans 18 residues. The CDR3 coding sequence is TGTGCCAGTAGGACGGCCTACTACCCTGGGGTAATGAACACTGAAGCTTTCTTT. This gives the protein CASRTAYYPGVMNTEAFF.

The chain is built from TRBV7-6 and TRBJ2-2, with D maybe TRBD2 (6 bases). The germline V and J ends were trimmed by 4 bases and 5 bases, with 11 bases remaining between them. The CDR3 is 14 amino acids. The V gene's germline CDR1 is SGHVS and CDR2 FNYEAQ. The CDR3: CASSYNRETGELFF. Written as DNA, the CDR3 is TGTGCCAGCAGCTACAACCGGGAGACCGGGGAGCTGTTTTTT.

CDR3: CANTKWDGNEQFF. In DNA form, the CDR3 reads TGTGCCAACACGAAATGGGACGGCAATGAGCAGTTCTTC. V and J are TRBV11-3 and TRBJ2-1; either TRBD1 or TRBD2 may supply D (5 bases each). Germline V gives CDR1 SGHNT, CDR2 YENEEA. The V and J ends lost 10 bases and 6 bases respectively, with 16 bases between them. The CDR3 is 13 residues long. Looking up the rest from reference TRBV11-3 and TRBJ2-1 gives the full variable domain: EAGVVQSPRYKIIEKKQPVAFWCNPISGHNTLYWYLQNLGQGPELLIRYENEEAVDDSQLPKDRFSAERLKGVDSTLKIQPAELGDSAVYLCANTKWDGNEQFFGPGTRLTVL.

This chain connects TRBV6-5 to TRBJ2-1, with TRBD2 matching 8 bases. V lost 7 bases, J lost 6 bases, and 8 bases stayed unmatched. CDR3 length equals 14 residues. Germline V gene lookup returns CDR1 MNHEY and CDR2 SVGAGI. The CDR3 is CASKYLGLANEQFF. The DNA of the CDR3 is TGTGCCAGCAAGTATTTAGGACTAGCCAATGAGCAGTTCTTC.

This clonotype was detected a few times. CDR3 protein: CASSLRGGWGEQYF. The CDR3 DNA reads TGTGCCAGCAGCTTAAGAGGAGGATGGGGCGAGCAGTACTTC. This chain links TRBV7-6 with TRBJ2-7; a possible D gene is TRBD2 (5 bases). The CDR3 extends over 14 amino acids. Germline loops: CDR1 SGHVS, CDR2 FNYEAQ. Between the trimmed V and J ends, which lost 2 bases and 6 bases, there was a span of 14 bases.

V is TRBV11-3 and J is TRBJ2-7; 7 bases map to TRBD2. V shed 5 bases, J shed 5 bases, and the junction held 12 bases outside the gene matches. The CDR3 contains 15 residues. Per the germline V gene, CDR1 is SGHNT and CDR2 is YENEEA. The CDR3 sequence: CASSPLSGKSHEQYF. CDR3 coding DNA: TGTGCCAGCAGCCCTCTCAGCGGGAAGTCCCACGAGCAGTACTTC.

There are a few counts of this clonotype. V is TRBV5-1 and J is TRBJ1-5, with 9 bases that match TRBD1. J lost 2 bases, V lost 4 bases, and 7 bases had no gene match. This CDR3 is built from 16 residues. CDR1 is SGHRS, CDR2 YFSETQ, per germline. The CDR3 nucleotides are TGCGCCAGCAGCGGTCGACAGGGGGGCGGCAATCAGCCCCAGCATTTT. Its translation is CASSGRQGGGNQPQHF. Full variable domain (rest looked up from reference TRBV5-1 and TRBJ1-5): KAGVTQTPRYLIKTRGQQVTLSCSPISGHRSVSWYQQTPGQGLQFLFEYFSETQRNKGNFPGRFSGRQFSNSRSEMNVSTLELGDSALYLCASSGRQGGGNQPQHFGDGTRLSIL.